This T cell receptor beta chain was captured by sequencing in a study of blood T cell repertoires in COVID-19. Background on the study: Spain, Italy and the United States supplied samples that represented acute and convalescent COVID-19.

CDR1 is MNHNY and CDR2 is SVGAGI in the germline V gene (reference sequence). The CDR3 has 18 residues. V trimming: 5 bases; J trimming: 0 bases; junction bases outside the gene matches: 9. Sequenced by immunoSEQ multiplex PCR; TCRdb stores in-frame clones only, minus some. The sample holds approximately 240,000 clones, 75% to 95% seen once. The participants were between about 18 and 90 years old and came from about two dozen US areas. Participants were placed into cohorts based on the clinical history they reported. This TCR came from a woman aged 18 to 35 who had recovered from COVID-19. V is TRBV6-6 and J is TRBJ2-1; 11 bases align to TRBD2. Sequencing was carried out using PBMCs or T cells enriched from blood (not recorded which). The CDR3, as DNA: TGTGCCAGCAGTCGTCGGGGACTAGCGGTACCCTCCTACAATGAGCAGTTCTTC. It is translated as CASSRRGLAVPSYNEQFF.